This T cell receptor (beta chain) was recorded in a study of blood T cell repertoires in COVID-19. Study overall: The analysed material was cDNA or gDNA that came from T cells, B-cell-depleted T cells, or PBMCs.

This clone has only a few counts. There are 17 residues in the CDR3. Germline V gene data show CDR1 as PRHDT and CDR2 as FYEKMQ (reference sequence). Trimming cost V 1 base and J 5 bases; bases outside gene matches: 10. In the source study's methods: Amplification from reference gene primers served as the basis for estimated nucleated cell counts. Profiled with immunoSEQ multiplex PCR; TCRdb holds only in-frame clones, not every one. That table gives V, J and clone size, and the DNA gave D and trimming. The repertoire includes 70,000 or so clones, 76% of them detected once, and 15% sits in the top ten.

The sequenced sample consisted of peripheral blood. The receptor was derived from a man between 60 and 75 years old with COVID-19, enrolled during active disease. V and J are TRBV13 and TRBJ2-5; 10 bases are shared with TRBD2. The CDR3 DNA reads as TGTGCCAGCAGCTTAGTTGGGCTAGCGGGAGTTTCGGAGACCCAGTACTTC. As protein: CASSLVGLAGVSETQYF.